One sample yielded the 27 T cell receptor beta chains listed below, sequenced in a study of shared clonotypes between healthy human individuals. Generated by immunoSEQ multiplex PCR, the TCRdb table keeps only in-frame clones and is missing some. The sample contains 2 million to 2.5 million clones, about nine tenths of which appear only once. The material sequenced was naive CD4+ T cells from PBMCs. Noted subset: CD45RA+ positively selected. Receptors were obtained from a man between 18 and 29 years old in good health. Some clones in this sample may be carry-over from other donors' samples.

The rearrangement links TRBV19 to TRBJ2-1, with D tentatively TRBD2 (5 bases). The V and J ends lost 7 bases and 5 bases respectively, with 12 bases between them. CDR3 length equals 13 residues. Looked up from germline, CDR1 is LNHDA and CDR2 is SQIVND (reference sequence). This chain's CDR3 is CASKVASNNEQFF. In nucleotides, the CDR3 is TGTGCCAGTAAAGTCGCTAGCAACAATGAGCAGTTCTTC. The variable domain in full, with the rest retrieved from reference TRBV19 and TRBJ2-1, is DGGITQSPKYLFRKEGQNVTLSCEQNLNHDAMYWYRQDPGQGLRLIYYSQIVNDFQKGDIAEGYSVSREKKESFPLTVTSAQKNPTAFYLCASKVASNNEQFFGPGTRLTVL.

This clone was seen once. This specimen includes other DNA sequences encoding the same CDR3. The CDR3 DNA sequence: TGTGCCAGCAGCCCCGACAGGGCGAACACCGGGGAGCTGTTTTTT. Translated: CASSPDRANTGELFF. This chain uses TRBV2 with TRBJ2-2; the match to TRBD1 covers 7 bases. Per germline, CDR1 SNHLY and CDR2 FYNNEI. Trimming took 6 bases from V and 0 from J; bases not matched to a gene: 4. This CDR3 is built from 15 residues.

This chain connects TRBV15 to TRBJ2-7, with D possibly TRBD1 on 6 matching bases. The V gene's germline CDR1 is LNHNV and CDR2 YYDKDF (reference sequence). This CDR3 spans 16 amino acids. The V end lost 5 bases, the J end lost 6 bases, and 23 bases lay between the germline ends. The CDR3 sequence is CATSRVYRDTRLEQYF. The CDR3 bases are TGTGCCACCAGCCGGGTCTATAGGGACACTCGACTCGAGCAGTACTTC. Full variable domain (rest looked up from reference TRBV15 and TRBJ2-7): DAMVIQNPRYQVTQFGKPVTLSCSQTLNHNVMYWYQQKSSQAPKLLFHYYDKDFNNEADTPDNFQSRRPNTSFCFLDIRSPGLGDTAMYLCATSRVYRDTRLEQYFGPGTRLTVT.

This chain connects TRBV25-1 to TRBJ1-1; D unclear. Trimming left V 4 bases short and J 7 bases short, with 10 bases between. The CDR3 sequence is 12 residues long. Germline lookup yields CDR1 MGHDK and CDR2 SYGVNS. The chain's CDR3 is CASSGPPSEAFF. The CDR3 DNA reads TGTGCCAGCAGTGGCCCACCCAGTGAAGCTTTCTTT.

This chain joins TRBV7-2 and TRBJ2-3; 10 bases are shared with TRBD2. CDR3 size: 18 residues. The V gene's germline CDR1 is SGHTA and CDR2 FQGNSA. The trim removed 2 bases at V and 2 bases at J, leaving 10 bases unmatched. The CDR3 DNA is TGTGCCAGCAGCTTAAGGACCCGGACTAGCGGCATCACAGATACGCAGTATTTT. Translation gives CASSLRTRTSGITDTQYF.

The chain is built from TRBV5-8 and TRBJ2-5; TRBD1 might be the D (5 bases). Germline V gene lookup returns CDR1 SGHTS and CDR2 YDEGEE. V lost 0 bases and J lost 5, with 14 bases in between. The CDR3 consists of 15 residues. This CDR3 is CASSLVGVLGETQYF. The CDR3 DNA follows: TGTGCCAGCAGCTTGGTAGGGGTATTAGGGGAGACCCAGTACTTC. Full variable domain (missing parts from reference TRBV5-8 and TRBJ2-5): EAGVTQSPTHLIKTRGQQATLRCSPISGHTSVYWYQQALGLGLQFLLWYDEGEERNRGNFPPRFSGRQFPNYSSELNVNALELEDSALYLCASSLVGVLGETQYFGPGTRLLVL.

The rearrangement joins TRBV27 to TRBJ2-5, with D hard to call. V was trimmed by 6 bases and J by 4 bases, leaving 12 bases between them. This CDR3 has 13 residues. Germline CDR1 and CDR2: MNHEY and SMNVEV (reference sequence). CDR3 protein: CASRRSRVETQYF. The CDR3 DNA follows: TGTGCCAGCAGGCGAAGTAGGGTAGAGACCCAGTACTTC.

The J gene is TRBJ1-4, the V gene TRBV25-1; TRBD1 might be the D (6 bases). CDR1 is MGHDK and CDR2 is SYGVNS in the germline V gene. V lost 6 bases, J lost 8 bases, and 19 bases lay in between. The CDR3 has 15 amino acids. The CDR3 region has the DNA TGTGCCAGCAGCCTCGGGGGGGCCCGTGGCGAAAAACTGTTTTTT. It encodes CASSLGGARGEKLFF.

This chain uses TRBV11-1 with TRBJ1-1, with D uncertain. The CDR3 totals 15 residues. Trimming left V 1 base short and J 2 bases short, with 11 bases between. Germline V gene sequence: CDR1 SGHAT, CDR2 FQDESV (reference sequence). DNA for the CDR3: TGTGCCAGCAGCTTAGGGCCACTCTCTAACACTGAAGCTTTCTTT. It translates to CASSLGPLSNTEAFF.

The rearrangement joins TRBV5-1 to TRBJ2-5; TRBD1 matches at 10 bases. The CDR3 extends over 15 amino acids. Per germline, CDR1 SGHRS and CDR2 YFSETQ. V lost 4 bases and J lost 2; bases outside the gene matches: 5. The CDR3 DNA follows: TGCGCCAGCAGCGGGACAGGGGTCGGGCAAGAGACCCAGTACTTC. Protein product: CASSGTGVGQETQYF.

This clone was counted once. This specimen includes other DNA sequences encoding the same CDR3. The chain combines TRBV6-6 with TRBJ1-1; perhaps TRBD1 as D (6 bases). The V gene lost 5 bases and the J gene lost 3 bases, with 10 bases spanning the gap. The V gene's germline CDR1 is MNHNY and CDR2 SVGAGI (reference sequence). The CDR3 is 13 residues long. DNA for the CDR3: TGTGCCAGCAGTCGAGGGGGGGACACTGAAGCTTTCTTT. Its protein product is CASSRGGDTEAFF.

Details on this clone: This CDR3 is also generated by other DNA sequences in the sample. The chain uses TRBV11-3 and TRBJ2-2, with D unclear. The germline V gene has CDR1 SGHNT and CDR2 YENEEA. This CDR3 is 14 amino acids long. V was pared by 5 bases and J by 1 base, with 8 bases between. This chain's CDR3 is CASSPRLNTGELFF. As DNA, the CDR3 is TGTGCCAGCAGCCCCAGGTTGAACACCGGGGAGCTGTTTTTT.

This rearrangement joins TRBV21-1 to TRBJ1-3. TRBV21-1 is a recognized pseudogene. The CDR3 spans 16 residues. The chain's CDR3 is CASSNPETISGNTIYF. CDR3 bases: TGTGCCAGCAGCAACCCCGAAACGATCTCTGGAAACACCATATATTTT.

The V gene is TRBV27, the J gene TRBJ1-4, with 11 bases identical to TRBD1. The CDR3 consists of 17 residues. Per the germline V gene, CDR1 is MNHEY and CDR2 is SMNVEV (reference sequence). The J segment lost 7 bases and the V segment lost 5 bases, leaving 12 bases of the junction unmatched. The CDR3 here is CASSPTLGTGGGEKLFF. The CDR3 bases are TGTGCCAGCAGTCCGACCCTAGGGACAGGGGGAGGTGAAAAACTGTTTTTT.

V usage is TRBV2 and J usage is TRBJ2-7, with D possibly TRBD1 on 5 matching bases. V dropped 6 bases and J dropped 1 base, with 10 bases sitting between them. Germline-derived CDR1 and CDR2 are SNHLY and FYNNEI. This CDR3 is built from 13 residues. CDR3 in DNA: TGTGCCAGCAGCCAAGGACATTCCTACGAGCAGTACTTC. Protein: CASSQGHSYEQYF.

The chain is built from TRBV7-3 and TRBJ2-7; no definite D call. Trimming left V 6 bases short and J 0 bases short, with 9 bases between. CDR3 length: 13 amino acids. Germline CDR1 and CDR2: SGHTA and FQGTGA. CDR3 amino acids: CASSKDTSYEQYF. For the CDR3, the DNA is TGTGCCAGCAGTAAAGACACCTCCTACGAGCAGTACTTC.

The rearrangement joins TRBV29-1 to TRBJ2-1; TRBD2 matches 10 bases. Germline-derived CDR1 and CDR2 are SQVTM and ANQGSEA. V lost 6 bases, J lost 6 bases, and 14 bases stayed unmatched. This CDR3 region has 16 residues. CDR3: CSVARLLAGRSNEQFF. CDR3 coding DNA: TGCAGCGTCGCTCGACTACTAGCGGGAAGATCCAATGAGCAGTTCTTC.

This chain uses TRBV5-1 with TRBJ2-1; TRBD1 might be the D (5 bases). The CDR3 sequence is 16 residues long. Trimming shortened V by 0 bases and J by 3 bases, and 13 bases separated the two germline ends. Germline V lookup: CDR1 SGHRS, CDR2 YFSETQ. CDR3 loop: CASSLEGRTVYNEQFF. The CDR3 DNA reads TGCGCCAGCAGCTTGGAGGGGCGCACCGTCTACAATGAGCAGTTCTTC.

The rearrangement uses TRBV28 and TRBJ2-5, with D possibly matching TRBD1 (5 bases). CDR1 is MDHEN and CDR2 is SYDVKM in the germline V gene. CDR3 length equals 15 residues. The V end lost 6 bases, the J end lost 1 base, and 15 bases lay between the germline ends. In DNA, the CDR3 is TGTGCCAGCAGAATTCCCTGGGGCAGCCAAGAGACCCAGTACTTC. This encodes CASRIPWGSQETQYF.

The V and J genes are TRBV6-1 and TRBJ2-2; D unresolved. CDR3 length: 13 residues. CDR1 MNHNS and CDR2 SASEGT come from the germline V gene. With 6 bases removed from V and 5 bases from J, the gap between germline ends came to 10 bases. This CDR3 is CASSWTFTGELFF. CDR3 DNA: TGTGCCAGCAGCTGGACGTTTACCGGGGAGCTGTTTTTT.

The chain recombines TRBV10-3 with TRBJ2-1; D is unclear. The CDR3 is 14 residues long. V was shortened by 10 bases and J by 5 bases, with 18 bases between the two germline ends. CDR1 ENHRY and CDR2 SYGVKD come from the germline V gene. The chain's CDR3 is CASAFGVPHNEQFF. In DNA, the CDR3 is TGTGCCAGCGCTTTTGGAGTACCGCACAATGAGCAGTTCTTC.

This chain joins TRBV10-3 and TRBJ1-2, with D possibly TRBD1 on 6 matching bases. Germline values: CDR1 ENHRY, CDR2 SYGVKD. Trimming took off 6 bases at V and 7 bases at J, with 21 bases between the two ends. This CDR3 is built from 15 residues. CDR3 amino acids: CAIRPSGGAKSGYTF. CDR3 DNA: TGTGCCATCAGGCCCTCTGGGGGGGCCAAGAGTGGCTACACCTTC.

The chain recombines TRBV28 with TRBJ2-6; TRBD1 or TRBD2 may be the D gene (6 bases each). The germline V gene has CDR1 MDHEN and CDR2 SYDVKM. There are 15 residues in the CDR3. Trimming stripped 3 bases from V and 4 bases from J, with 10 bases between. CDR3 region: CASSFGGLGANVLTF. The CDR3 DNA is TGTGCCAGCAGTTTCGGGGGCCTCGGGGCCAACGTCCTGACTTTC.

CDR3 coding DNA: TGTGCCAGCAGTGATTCTTGGGGGCTCTACGAGCAGTACTTC. This sequence encodes CASSDSWGLYEQYF. This rearrangement joins TRBV25-1 to TRBJ2-7, with D perhaps matching TRBD1 (6 bases). The germline CDR1 and CDR2 sequences are MGHDK and SYGVNS. The CDR3 extends over 14 amino acids. V was pared by 3 bases and J by 3 bases, with 12 bases between.

The genes are TRBV18 and TRBJ2-7; TRBD1 matches at 7 bases. V shed 4 bases and J 6 bases; nucleotides not matched to a gene: 15. There are 16 residues in the CDR3. Germline CDR1 reads KGHSH; CDR2 reads LQKENI. The CDR3 DNA sequence: TGTGCCAGCTCACTTCAGCCCGGGGCAGGGGGTAGCGAGCAGTACTTC. Its translation: CASSLQPGAGGSEQYF.

The chain links TRBV27 to TRBJ1-5; D is uncertain. V lost 8 bases, J lost 1 base, and 12 bases lay in between. In germline, CDR1 is MNHEY, CDR2 SMNVEV (reference sequence). This CDR3 contains 14 residues. The DNA for the CDR3 is TGTGCCAGCTCTGCGGGGTACAGCAATCAGCCCCAGCATTTT. Protein product: CASSAGYSNQPQHF.

This sequence joins TRBV19 and TRBJ1-5; no firm D call. Per the germline V gene, CDR1 is LNHDA and CDR2 is SQIVND (reference sequence). The CDR3 contains 15 residues. Trimming left V 7 bases short and J 2 bases short, with 15 bases between. CDR3 nucleotides: TGTGCCAGTACCCCCCGGCCTGGGGGCAATCAGCCCCAGCATTTT. It translates to CASTPRPGGNQPQHF. Together with reference TRBV19 and TRBJ1-5, the CDR3 gives the full variable domain: DGGITQSPKYLFRKEGQNVTLSCEQNLNHDAMYWYRQDPGQGLRLIYYSQIVNDFQKGDIAEGYSVSREKKESFPLTVTSAQKNPTAFYLCASTPRPGGNQPQHFGDGTRLSIL.